This T cell receptor (beta chain) was captured by sequencing in a study of blood T cells in healthy people across ages. General observations from the study: Older individuals had lower TCR beta diversity per million T cells (the decline was roughly linear). TCR beta diversity was tightly associated with the proportion of naive T cells.

Remarks on this clonotype: Its target is not known.

Trimming took off 4 bases at V and 13 bases at J, with 20 bases between the two ends. Germline V CDR1 and CDR2: MNHEY, SMNVEV (reference sequence). The CDR3 consists of 15 residues. A sample-barcoded 5' primer and a J-beta primer mix were used in a second PCR of roughly 7 to 11 cycles. TCRdb analysed the 5' RACE reads with MiXCR anew, one entry per CDR3 protein. Here the sample spans 700,000 to 1,000,000 distinct CDR3 sequences, approximately 44% being singletons. Extracted total RNA amounted to at least 5.5 micrograms for each sample. Material for sequencing was blood. The clonotype was recovered from a man aged 55 to 70 in good health. This chain connects TRBV27 to TRBJ2-6; no definite D call. In DNA form, the CDR3 reads TGTGCCAGCAGTTCCCCCTCGGACCGAGGCTGGGTCCTGACTTTC. Translated: CASSSPSDRGWVLTF.